The rows below give T cell receptor beta chains drawn from one sample of a study of T cell repertoires in cytomegalovirus infection. TCRdb reprocessed the reads with MiXCR, giving one entry per CDR3 protein. The sample has about 490,000 distinct CDR3 sequences; approximately 11% are singletons. Sample: PBMCs. The receptors here all came from a human donor in good health (CMV status not recorded). Some clones in this sample may be carry-over from other donors' samples. CDR3s include the opening cysteine and the closing phenylalanine or tryptophan. D genes are given only for firm matches. The size of a clone is reported for some rows only, either as once, few or many, or as a class for expanded clones.

clone size	D gene	J gene	V gene	CDR3 protein	CDR3 DNA
many	NA	TRBJ1-1	TRBV7-3	CASSLNALSEAFF	TGTGCCAGCAGCTTAAATGCTCTATCTGAAGCTTTCTTT
NA	TRBD2	TRBJ2-1	TRBV7-9	CASSSPWGGSSYNEQFF	TGTGCCAGCAGCTCCCCTTGGGGGGGGAGCTCCTACAATGAGCAGTTCTTC
NA	TRBD2	TRBJ2-1	TRBV5-1	CASSNPEYILAGTYNEQFF	TGCGCCAGCAGCAATCCCGAGTATATACTAGCGGGAACCTACAATGAGCAGTTCTTC
many	TRBD1	TRBJ2-3	TRBV7-6	CASSTFGTAEGADTQYF	TGTGCCAGCAGCACTTTCGGGACAGCCGAGGGCGCAGATACGCAGTATTTT
NA	TRBD2	TRBJ2-3	TRBV11-2	CASSLVGSGGVATQYF	TGTGCCAGCAGCTTAGTTGGTAGCGGGGGGGTTGCCACGCAGTATTTT
NA	NA	TRBJ1-3	TRBV27	CASGVGSGNTIYF	TGTGCCAGCGGTGTAGGTTCTGGAAACACCATATATTTT
many	TRBD2	TRBJ2-1	TRBV24-1	CATSDLGLAGSNEQFF	TGTGCCACCAGTGATTTGGGACTAGCGGGAAGCAATGAGCAGTTCTTC
NA	NA	TRBJ2-6	TRBV2	CASSDGFGSGANVLTF	TGTGCCAGCAGTGACGGGTTTGGATCTGGGGCCAACGTCCTGACTTTC
many	TRBD2	TRBJ2-1	TRBV6-5	CASSRGGRIGNEQFF	TGTGCCAGCAGTAGGGGCGGGAGGATCGGCAATGAGCAGTTCTTC
many	NA	TRBJ2-6	TRBV7-9	CASSFNRAGANVLTF	TGTGCCAGCAGCTTTAACAGGGCTGGGGCCAACGTCCTGACTTTC
many	NA	TRBJ1-6	TRBV5-4	CASSLDGSPLHF	TGTGCCAGCAGCTTGGATGGTTCACCCCTCCACTTT
NA	NA	TRBJ2-3	TRBV12-3/TRBV12-4	CASSFTGLGTDTQYF	TGTGCCAGCAGTTTCACAGGCTTGGGGACAGATACGCAGTATTTT
NA	TRBD1	TRBJ2-5	TRBV27	CASSYRDRGQETQYF	TGTGCCAGCAGTTACCGAGACAGGGGACAAGAGACCCAGTACTTC
many	TRBD2	TRBJ2-3	TRBV28	CASGGAGGPADTQYF	TGTGCCAGCGGCGGAGCGGGAGGGCCCGCAGATACGCAGTATTTT
few	TRBD2	TRBJ2-7	TRBV20-1	CSAEPWRGAYEQYF	TGCAGTGCTGAGCCGTGGCGGGGGGCCTACGAGCAGTACTTC
NA	NA	TRBJ2-5	TRBV29-1	CSGERLGETQYF	TGCAGCGGGGAGCGGTTGGGAGAGACCCAGTACTTC